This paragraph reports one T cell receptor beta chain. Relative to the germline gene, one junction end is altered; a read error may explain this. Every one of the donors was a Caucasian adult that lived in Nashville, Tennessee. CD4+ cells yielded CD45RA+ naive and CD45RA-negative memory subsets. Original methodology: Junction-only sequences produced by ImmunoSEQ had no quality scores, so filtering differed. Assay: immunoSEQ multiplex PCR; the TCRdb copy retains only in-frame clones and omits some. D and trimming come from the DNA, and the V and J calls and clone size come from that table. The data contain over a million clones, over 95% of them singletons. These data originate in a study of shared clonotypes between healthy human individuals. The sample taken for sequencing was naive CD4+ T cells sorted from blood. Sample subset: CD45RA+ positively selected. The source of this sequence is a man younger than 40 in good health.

The CDR3 spells CASSLFAGQGGTDTQYF. CDR3 nucleotide sequence: TGTGCTAGCAGCTTATTTGCGGGCCAAGGTGGCACAGATACGCAGTATTTT. The V and J genes are TRBV7-7 and TRBJ2-3; weak D call: TRBD2 (5 bases). Per germline, CDR1 SSHAT and CDR2 FNYEAQ (reference sequence). The CDR3 covers 17 residues.